This is a list of T cell receptor beta chains from one sample in a study of radiation and T cells in renal cell carcinoma. Profiling relied on immunoSEQ multiplex PCR, and the TCRdb table lists in-frame clones only, not all of them. Of about 150,000 clones listed, around 88% are singletons. Sequenced material: blood, taken from a patient whose treatment included radiotherapy and nephrectomy. Receptors originate from a woman between 50 and 59 years old with renal cell carcinoma. Each CDR3 is given with its conserved first and last residue. A D gene is named only where the DNA matches it firmly. The size entry is marked missing in some rows and otherwise reads once, few, many or a size class.

v_call,clone_size,d_call,j_call,cdr3_aa,cdr3_nt
TRBV28,-,TRBD1,TRBJ1-2,CASRSGQWVYGYTF,TGTGCCAGCAGGTCGGGACAGTGGGTCTATGGCTACACCTTC
TRBV5-1,-,TRBD1,TRBJ2-3,CASSWAGTGGTDTQYF,TGCGCCAGCAGCTGGGCGGGGACAGGAGGAACAGATACGCAGTATTTT
TRBV7-2,-,TRBD1,TRBJ1-1,CASSFDRDAEAFF,TGTGCCAGCAGCTTCGACAGGGATGCTGAAGCTTTCTTT
TRBV18,-,TRBD2,TRBJ2-1,CASSQSSGGSNEQFF,TGTGCCAGCTCGCAATCTAGCGGGGGAAGCAATGAGCAGTTCTTC
TRBV28,-,-,TRBJ2-7,CASSPDRRSYEQYF,TGTGCCAGCAGCCCCGACAGACGCTCCTACGAGCAGTACTTC
TRBV5-1,-,TRBD2,TRBJ2-7,CASSYGGGPYEQYF,TGCGCCAGCAGCTACGGCGGGGGGCCCTACGAGCAGTACTTC
TRBV6-5,-,-,TRBJ1-5,CASSYAGGRNQPQHF,TGTGCCAGCAGTTACGCGGGGGGACGCAATCAGCCCCAGCATTTT
TRBV28,-,TRBD2,TRBJ2-1,CASSSSAGGYGVFGEQFF,TGTGCCAGCAGTTCCTCAGCGGGAGGGTACGGGGTTTTCGGTGAGCAGTTCTTC
TRBV6-5,few,TRBD1,TRBJ1-2,CASSPTGQHSSYTF,TGTGCCAGCAGCCCAACGGGACAGCATTCTTCCTACACCTTC
TRBV18,-,-,TRBJ2-2,CASSPRGFSTTGELFF,TGTGCCAGCTCACCCAGGGGTTTCTCCACTACCGGGGAGCTGTTTTTT
TRBV27,-,TRBD1,TRBJ2-7,CASRLRGGGYHEQYF,TGTGCCAGCAGGCTGCGAGGGGGCGGTTACCACGAGCAGTACTTC
TRBV9,-,-,TRBJ2-2,CASSVTPSGDTGELFF,TGTGCCAGCAGCGTAACCCCCTCAGGAGACACCGGGGAGCTGTTTTTT
TRBV7-2,-,TRBD2,TRBJ2-1,CASSSTGTSGRGEQFF,TGTGCCAGCAGCTCGACCGGGACTAGCGGGCGGGGTGAGCAGTTCTTC
TRBV14,-,-,TRBJ2-1,CASSPPTGVHEQFF,TGTGCCAGCAGCCCCCCAACTGGGGTCCATGAGCAGTTCTTC
TRBV14,-,TRBD1,TRBJ1-6,CASSLTGNSPLHF,TGTGCCAGCAGTCTGACAGGGAACTCACCCCTCCACTTT
TRBV4-3,once,-,TRBJ1-2,CASSQDQRSGYTF,TGCGCCAGCAGCCAAGACCAGCGGAGTGGCTACACCTTC
TRBV7-2,-,-,TRBJ2-4,CASSLASSTDIQYF,TGTGCCAGCAGCTTAGCGTCCTCAACTGACATTCAGTACTTC
TRBV2,-,-,TRBJ1-5,CASSEGYSNQPQHF,TGTGCCAGCAGTGAAGGATATAGCAATCAGCCCCAGCATTTT
TRBV7-2,-,-,TRBJ2-5,CASSPHLGMAGETQYF,TGTGCCAGCAGCCCCCACCTGGGTATGGCGGGCGAGACCCAGTACTTC
TRBV27,few,TRBD2,TRBJ2-7,CASSLMTSGESYEQYF,TGTGCCAGCAGTTTAATGACTAGCGGGGAATCCTACGAGCAGTACTTC
TRBV5-4,-,-,TRBJ1-1,CASSLIWDTEAFF,TGTGCCAGCAGCTTGATCTGGGATACTGAAGCTTTCTTT
TRBV27,-,TRBD1,TRBJ1-2,CASSPRRGLGYTF,TGTGCCAGCAGTCCCCGCAGGGGGCTTGGCTACACCTTC
TRBV2,-,-,TRBJ1-5,CASSGGRDQPQHF,TGTGCCAGCAGTGGGGGCAGGGATCAGCCCCAGCATTTT
TRBV6-1,-,TRBD1,TRBJ1-1,CASSEMRDSEAFF,TGTGCCAGCAGTGAAATGAGGGACAGTGAAGCTTTCTTT